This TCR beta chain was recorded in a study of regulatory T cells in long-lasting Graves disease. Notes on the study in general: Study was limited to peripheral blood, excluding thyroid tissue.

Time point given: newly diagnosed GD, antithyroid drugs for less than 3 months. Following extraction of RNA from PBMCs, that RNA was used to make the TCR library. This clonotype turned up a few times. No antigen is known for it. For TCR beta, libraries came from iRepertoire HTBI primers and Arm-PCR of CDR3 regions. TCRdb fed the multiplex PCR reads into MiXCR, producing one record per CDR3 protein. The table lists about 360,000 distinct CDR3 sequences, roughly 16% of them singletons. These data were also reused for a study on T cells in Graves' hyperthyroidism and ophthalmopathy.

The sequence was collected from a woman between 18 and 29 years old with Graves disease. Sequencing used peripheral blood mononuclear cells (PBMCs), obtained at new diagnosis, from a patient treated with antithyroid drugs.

CDR3 bases: TGTGCCAGCAGTAGCAGGGTACAGGCTGGGGCCAACGTCCTGACTTTC. Translating it yields CASSSRVQAGANVLTF. This rearrangement joins TRBV25-1 to TRBJ2-6, with TRBD1 as a possible D gene (5 bases). Germline loops: CDR1 MGHDK, CDR2 SYGVNS. The CDR3 has 16 amino acids. The germline V and J ends were trimmed by 5 bases and 2 bases, with 13 bases remaining between them.